This T cell receptor (beta chain) appears in the sequencing data of a study of blood T cell repertoires in COVID-19. Study context: Sources were T cells, B-cell-depleted T cells, or PBMCs; the material itself was cDNA or gDNA.

The data were produced by immunoSEQ multiplex PCR, yet TCRdb's version contains in-frame clones alone and is incomplete. The table has hundreds of thousands of clones, roughly 87% seen once. Adults between roughly 18 and 95 years of age took part from 24 US areas. The CDR3 runs 13 residues. CDR1 and CDR2 (germline): MDHEN, SYDVKM. V lost 1 base to trimming and J lost 8 bases, with 6 bases between them. Sequenced input: PBMCs or T cells enriched from blood (not recorded which). This sequence originates from a woman between 18 and 29 years old who had recovered from COVID-19. V gene TRBV28 combines with J gene TRBJ1-6; D gene uncertain. The CDR3 DNA reads as TGTGCCAGCAGTTTATTTCAGGATTCACCCCTCCACTTT. It yields the protein CASSLFQDSPLHF.